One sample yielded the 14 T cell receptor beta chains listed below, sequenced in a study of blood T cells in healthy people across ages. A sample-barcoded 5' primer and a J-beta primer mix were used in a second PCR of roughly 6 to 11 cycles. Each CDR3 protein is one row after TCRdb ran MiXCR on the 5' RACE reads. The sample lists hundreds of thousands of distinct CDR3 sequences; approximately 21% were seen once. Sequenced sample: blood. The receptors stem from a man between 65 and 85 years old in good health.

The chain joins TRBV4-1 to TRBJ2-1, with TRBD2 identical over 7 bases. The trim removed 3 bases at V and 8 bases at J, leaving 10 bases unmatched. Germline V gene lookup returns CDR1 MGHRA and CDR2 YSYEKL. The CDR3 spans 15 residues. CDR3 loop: CASSHLSGNHDEQFF. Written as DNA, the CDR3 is TGCGCCAGCAGCCACCTAAGCGGGAATCATGATGAGCAGTTCTTC.

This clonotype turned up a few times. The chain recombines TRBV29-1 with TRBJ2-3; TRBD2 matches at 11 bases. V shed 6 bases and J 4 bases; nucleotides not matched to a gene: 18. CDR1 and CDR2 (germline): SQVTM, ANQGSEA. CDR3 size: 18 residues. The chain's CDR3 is CSVTGTVRTSGFSDTQYF. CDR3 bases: TGCAGCGTAACCGGGACAGTAAGGACTAGCGGGTTCTCAGATACGCAGTATTTT.

CDR3 amino acids: CAISESSGAHEQFF. The CDR3 nucleotides read TGTGCCATCAGTGAGTCCAGCGGAGCCCATGAGCAGTTCTTC. This rearrangement joins TRBV10-3 to TRBJ2-5, with D perhaps TRBD2 (5 bases). The better agreement between TRBJ2-1 and the DNA end casts doubt on the J call. The germline CDR1 and CDR2 sequences are ENHRY and SYGVKD. The CDR3 is 14 amino acids.

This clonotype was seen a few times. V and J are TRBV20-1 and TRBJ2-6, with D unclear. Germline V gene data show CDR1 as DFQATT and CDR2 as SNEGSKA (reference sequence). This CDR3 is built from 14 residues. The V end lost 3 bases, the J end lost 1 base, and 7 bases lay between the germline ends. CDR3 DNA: TGCAGTGCTAGTAGAGAATCTGGGGCCAACGTCCTGACTTTC. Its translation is CSASRESGANVLTF.

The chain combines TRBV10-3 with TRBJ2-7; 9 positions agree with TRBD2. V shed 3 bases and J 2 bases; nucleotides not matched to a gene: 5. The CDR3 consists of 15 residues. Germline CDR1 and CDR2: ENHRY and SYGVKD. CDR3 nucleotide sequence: TGTGCCATCAGTGACGAGACTAGCGGAACCTACGAGCAGTACTTC. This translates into CAISDETSGTYEQYF.

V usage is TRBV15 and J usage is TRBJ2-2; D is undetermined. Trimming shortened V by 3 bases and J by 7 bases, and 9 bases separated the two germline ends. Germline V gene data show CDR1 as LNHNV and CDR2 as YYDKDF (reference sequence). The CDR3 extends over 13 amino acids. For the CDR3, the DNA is TGTGCCACCAGCAGTGACTTGTACGGGGAGCTGTTTTTT. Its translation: CATSSDLYGELFF. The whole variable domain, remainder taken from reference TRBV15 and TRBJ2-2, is DAMVIQNPRYQVTQFGKPVTLSCSQTLNHNVMYWYQQKSSQAPKLLFHYYDKDFNNEADTPDNFQSRRPNTSFCFLDIRSPGLGDTAMYLCATSSDLYGELFFGEGSRLTVL.

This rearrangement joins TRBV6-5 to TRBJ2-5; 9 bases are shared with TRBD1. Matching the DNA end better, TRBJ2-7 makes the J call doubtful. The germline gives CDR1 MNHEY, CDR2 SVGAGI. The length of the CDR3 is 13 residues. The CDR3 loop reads CASSLQGANEQYF. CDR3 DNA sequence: TGTGCCAGCAGTTTACAGGGGGCCAACGAGCAGTACTTC.

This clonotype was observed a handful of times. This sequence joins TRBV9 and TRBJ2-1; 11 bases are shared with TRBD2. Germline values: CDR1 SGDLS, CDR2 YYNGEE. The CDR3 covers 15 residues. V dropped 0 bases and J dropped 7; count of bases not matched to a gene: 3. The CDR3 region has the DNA TGTGCCAGCAGCGTAGCGGCTAGCGGGAGGAATGAGCAGTTCTTC. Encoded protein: CASSVAASGRNEQFF.

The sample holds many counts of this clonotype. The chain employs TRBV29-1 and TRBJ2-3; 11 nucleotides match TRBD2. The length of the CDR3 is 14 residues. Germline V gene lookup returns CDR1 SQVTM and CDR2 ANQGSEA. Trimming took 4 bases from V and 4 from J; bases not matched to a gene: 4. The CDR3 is CSVGGTSGADTQYF. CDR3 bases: TGCAGCGTTGGCGGGACTAGCGGAGCAGATACGCAGTATTTT.

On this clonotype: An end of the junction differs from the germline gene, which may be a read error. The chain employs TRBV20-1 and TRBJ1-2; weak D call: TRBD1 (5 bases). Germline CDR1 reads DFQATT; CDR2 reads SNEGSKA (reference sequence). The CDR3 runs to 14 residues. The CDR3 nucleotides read TGCAGTGCTAGAGTCCCGGGGCACATCTATGTCTACACCTTC. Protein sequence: CSARVPGHIYVYTF.

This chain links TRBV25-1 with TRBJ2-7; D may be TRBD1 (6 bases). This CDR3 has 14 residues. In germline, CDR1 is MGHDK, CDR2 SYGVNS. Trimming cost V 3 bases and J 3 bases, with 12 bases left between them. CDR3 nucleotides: TGTGCCAGCAGTGACCGAGGACAGAGCTACGAGCAGTACTTC. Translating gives CASSDRGQSYEQYF.

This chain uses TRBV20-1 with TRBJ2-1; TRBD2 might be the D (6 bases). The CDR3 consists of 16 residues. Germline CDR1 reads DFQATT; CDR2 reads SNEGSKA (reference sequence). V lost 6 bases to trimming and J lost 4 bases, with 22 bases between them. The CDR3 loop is CSAAGIGLASYNEQFF. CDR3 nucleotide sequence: TGCAGTGCAGCAGGGATCGGTCTAGCGTCTTACAATGAGCAGTTCTTC.

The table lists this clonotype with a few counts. In nucleotides, the CDR3 is TGCGCCAGCTCGGAATACCGGACTAGCAGTAGAAGTGAGCAGTTCTTC. This codes for CASSEYRTSSRSEQFF. The rearrangement uses TRBV10-2 and TRBJ2-1; the match to TRBD2 covers 8 bases. The V gene end was trimmed by 8 bases and the J gene end by 9 bases; junction bases not matched to a gene: 18. The CDR3 length is 16 residues. CDR1 is WSHSY and CDR2 is SAAADI in the germline V gene.

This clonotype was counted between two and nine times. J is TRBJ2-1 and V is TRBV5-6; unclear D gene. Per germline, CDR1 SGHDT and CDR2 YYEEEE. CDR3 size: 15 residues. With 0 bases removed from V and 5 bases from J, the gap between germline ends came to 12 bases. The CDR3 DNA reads TGTGCCAGCAGCTTGGTGGCTGCAACTAACAATGAGCAGTTCTTC. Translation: CASSLVAATNNEQFF.